The source of this TCR beta chain is a study of blood T cell repertoires in COVID-19. How the authors handled the data: Reference gene primer amplification gave estimated nucleated cell counts. The table came from immunoSEQ multiplex PCR; TCRdb's copy has only in-frame clones and leaves some out. That table gives V, J and clone size, and the DNA gave D and trimming. The sample consists of 220,000 or so clones, 86% of them appearing once. Participants reported their clinical history, and cohort assignment relied on those reports. The clonotype was recovered from a woman in her fifties or sixties who had recovered from COVID-19. Sequencing was done on a sample of PBMCs or T cells enriched from blood (not recorded which).

CDR3 in amino acids: CASSDPAGAQGATGELFF. The CDR3 DNA sequence: TGCGCCAGCAGTGACCCCGCGGGGGCACAGGGGGCCACCGGGGAGCTGTTTTTT. The V and J genes are TRBV10-2 and TRBJ2-2, with 9 bases aligning to TRBD1. The CDR3 spans 18 residues. V was clipped by 3 bases and J by 4 bases; unmatched bases: 12. The V gene's germline CDR1 is WSHSY and CDR2 SAAADI.